The text below deals with one T cell receptor (beta chain). The identical CDR3 is also encoded by other nucleotide sequences in the sample. The CDR3 loop spans 13 amino acids. CDR1 and CDR2 (germline): LNHDA, SQIVND (reference sequence). The J segment lost 6 bases and the V segment lost 2 bases, leaving 2 bases of the junction unmatched. This sample is part of a study of blood T cell repertoires in COVID-19. Overall study: Researchers got acute and convalescent COVID-19 samples from the United States, Italy and Spain.

Sequencing used immunoSEQ multiplex PCR; TCRdb keeps in-frame clones, though not all of them. Here the sample spans 310,000 or so clones, 65% to 85% being singletons. V is TRBV19 and J is TRBJ1-1; the match to TRBD1 covers 8 bases. Material: peripheral blood. This sequence originates from a woman in her forties or fifties with acute or convalescent COVID-19. CDR3 sequence: CASSINRGAEAFF. CDR3 coding DNA: TGTGCCAGTAGTATAAACAGGGGGGCTGAAGCTTTCTTT.